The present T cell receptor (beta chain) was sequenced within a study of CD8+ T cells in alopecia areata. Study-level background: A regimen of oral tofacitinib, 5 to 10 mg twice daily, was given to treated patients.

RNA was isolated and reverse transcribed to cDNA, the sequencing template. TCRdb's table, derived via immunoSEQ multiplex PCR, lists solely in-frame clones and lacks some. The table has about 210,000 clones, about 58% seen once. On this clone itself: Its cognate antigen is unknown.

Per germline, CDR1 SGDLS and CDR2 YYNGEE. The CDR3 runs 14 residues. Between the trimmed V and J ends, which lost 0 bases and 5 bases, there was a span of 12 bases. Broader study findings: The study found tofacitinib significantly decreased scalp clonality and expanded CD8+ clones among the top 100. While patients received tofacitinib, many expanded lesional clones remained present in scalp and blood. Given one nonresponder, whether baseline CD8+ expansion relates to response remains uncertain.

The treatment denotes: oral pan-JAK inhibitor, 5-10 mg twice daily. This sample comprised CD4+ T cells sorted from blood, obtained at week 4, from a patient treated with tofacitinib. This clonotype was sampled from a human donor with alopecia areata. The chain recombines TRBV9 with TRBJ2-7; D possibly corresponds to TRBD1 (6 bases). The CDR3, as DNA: TGTGCCAGCAGCGTAGCGTCAGGGGAAAACGAGCAGTACTTC. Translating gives CASSVASGENEQYF.